The next 24 T cell receptor beta chains were all read from a single sample in a study of response to subunit inactivated influenza vaccine. TCRdb analysed the RT-PCR reads with MiXCR anew, one entry per CDR3 protein. The sample yields 530,000 or so distinct CDR3 sequences, over 9.5% seen once. Specimen: PBMCs from blood, collected on the day of vaccination. Receptors were obtained from a man aged 50-60 years who received an inactivated influenza vaccine.

This chain links TRBV7-2 with TRBJ2-7; D perhaps matches TRBD2 (5 bases). The CDR3 has 12 residues. The ends were cut back, 5 bases at V and 5 bases at J, with 10 bases in the middle. CDR1 SGHTA and CDR2 FQGNSA come from the germline V gene. CDR3 region: CASSPTRNEQYF. CDR3 DNA sequence: TGTGCCAGCAGCCCTACTAGGAACGAGCAGTACTTC.

The chain joins TRBV7-9 to TRBJ2-1; D is unresolved. Per the germline V gene, CDR1 is SEHNR and CDR2 is FQNEAQ (reference sequence). The CDR3 totals 12 residues. The V end was cut by 5 bases, the J end by 10 bases, with 12 bases between. Here the CDR3 reads CASSKNPLEQFF. Written as DNA, the CDR3 is TGTGCCAGCAGCAAAAACCCCTTGGAGCAGTTCTTC. Combining the CDR3 with reference TRBV7-9 and TRBJ2-1 gives the whole variable domain DTGVSQNPRHKITKRGQNVTFRCDPISEHNRLYWYRQTLGQGPEFLTYFQNEAQLEKSRLLSDRFSAERPKGSFSTLEIQRTEQGDSAMYLCASSKNPLEQFFGPGTRLTVL.

V gene TRBV7-2 combines with J gene TRBJ1-1; no reliable D call. CDR3 length: 14 amino acids. Trimming left V 5 bases short and J 0 bases short, with 10 bases between. The germline CDR1 and CDR2 sequences are SGHTA and FQGNSA. Here the CDR3 reads CASSPRTVNTEAFF. Here the CDR3 DNA reads TGTGCCAGCAGCCCGCGGACGGTGAACACTGAAGCTTTCTTT.

The CDR3 here is CASHRPGQNYGYTF. CDR3 DNA sequence: TGCGCCAGCCATCGCCCAGGCCAGAACTATGGCTACACCTTC. This chain joins TRBV5-1 and TRBJ1-2; D not resolved. V lost 7 bases to trimming and J lost 2 bases, with 15 bases between them. Germline V lookup: CDR1 SGHRS, CDR2 YFSETQ. The CDR3 consists of 14 residues.

A few counts support this clonotype. V gene TRBV6-2 or TRBV6-3 combines with J gene TRBJ2-6; no clear D. CDR1 and CDR2 from the germline V gene are MNHEY and SVGEGT. This CDR3 contains 13 residues. Trimming took 8 bases from V and 3 from J, leaving 8 bases between them. CDR3 nucleotides: TGTGCCAGCGACCTGTATGGGGCCAACGTCCTGACTTTC. It codes for CASDLYGANVLTF.

This clonotype appeared many times. This chain connects TRBV7-2 to TRBJ2-2, with 11 bases that match TRBD2. The CDR3 contains 17 residues. V was clipped by 3 bases and J by 1 base; unmatched bases: 4. Germline assignment: CDR1 SGHTA and CDR2 FQGNSA. CDR3 amino acids: CASSLAGLAGNTGELFF. The CDR3 DNA is TGTGCCAGCAGCTTGGCCGGACTAGCGGGGAACACCGGGGAGCTGTTTTTT.

This clonotype was detected a few times. J is TRBJ2-1 and V is TRBV24-1; D possibly corresponds to TRBD2 (5 bases). Trimming cost V 11 bases and J 10 bases, with 14 bases left between them. In germline, CDR1 is KGHDR, CDR2 SFDVKD. This CDR3 is built from 11 residues. The DNA for the CDR3 is TGTGCCATTAGCGACCGGAGGGAGCAGTTCTTC. It is translated as CAISDRREQFF.

The J gene is TRBJ2-1, the V gene TRBV7-9, with TRBD2 matching 7 bases. The CDR3 runs to 14 residues. Germline values: CDR1 SEHNR, CDR2 FQNEAQ (reference sequence). The V and J ends lost 1 base and 8 bases, in that order; junction bases with no gene match: 5. Written as DNA, the CDR3 is TGTGCCAGCAGCTTAGGCGGGAGAAGGGATGAGCAGTTCTTC. Translation gives CASSLGGRRDEQFF. The whole variable domain, filled in from reference TRBV7-9 and TRBJ2-1, reads DTGVSQNPRHKITKRGQNVTFRCDPISEHNRLYWYRQTLGQGPEFLTYFQNEAQLEKSRLLSDRFSAERPKGSFSTLEIQRTEQGDSAMYLCASSLGGRRDEQFFGPGTRLTVL.

The chain employs TRBV18 and TRBJ2-1, with TRBD1 matching over 9 bases. The CDR3 contains 15 residues. Germline CDR1 reads KGHSH; CDR2 reads LQKENI. Trimming cost V 5 bases and J 6 bases; bases outside gene matches: 8. The CDR3 coding sequence is TGTGCCAGCTCAACCCCACAGGGGGCCCTCAATGAGCAGTTCTTC. Protein product: CASSTPQGALNEQFF. Using reference TRBV18 and TRBJ2-1 for the parts outside the CDR3, the full variable domain is NAGVMQNPRHLVRRRGQEARLRCSPMKGHSHVYWYRQLPEEGLKFMVYLQKENIIDESGMPKERFSAEFPKEGPSILRIQQVVRGDSAAYFCASSTPQGALNEQFFGPGTRLTVL.

V usage is TRBV7-2 and J usage is TRBJ2-7, with 14 bases that match TRBD2. Germline trimming cut 1 base from V and 6 bases from J; bases unmatched to any gene: 5. There are 16 residues in the CDR3. Germline V gene data show CDR1 as SGHTA and CDR2 as FQGNSA. This CDR3 reads CASSLEGLAGGVEQYF. The CDR3 coding sequence is TGTGCCAGCAGCTTAGAAGGACTAGCGGGAGGTGTCGAGCAGTACTTC.

This clonotype showed up just a few times. The rearrangement joins TRBV28 to TRBJ2-7, with 10 bases aligning to TRBD1. V was clipped by 5 bases and J by 5 bases; unmatched bases: 6. Germline CDR1 and CDR2: MDHEN and SYDVKM. This CDR3 is built from 14 residues. CDR3 nucleotides: TGTGCCAGCAGTGTCCTAGGACAGGGGGACGAGCAGTACTTC. This translates into CASSVLGQGDEQYF.

This clonotype occurred a few times. The chain carries TRBV11-1 and TRBJ2-1, with 7 positions matching TRBD2. Trimming took 1 base from V and 3 from J; bases not matched to a gene: 3. The CDR3 has 15 residues. Germline values: CDR1 SGHAT, CDR2 FQDESV (reference sequence). The CDR3 DNA reads TGTGCCAGCAGCTTAGTACTAGCGAGCTACAATGAGCAGTTCTTC. Translation gives CASSLVLASYNEQFF.

This clonotype was picked up a small number of times. The CDR3, as DNA: TGTGCCATCAAATCTAGCGGACTCTCCTACGAGCAGTACTTC. This translates into CAIKSSGLSYEQYF. The chain couples TRBV10-3 to TRBJ2-7, with 7 positions matching TRBD2. Per the germline V gene, CDR1 is ENHRY and CDR2 is SYGVKD. V was clipped by 7 bases and J by 0 bases; unmatched bases: 6. The CDR3 is 14 amino acids.

This chain uses TRBV11-2 with TRBJ2-2; the D gene is possibly TRBD2 (6 bases). CDR1 is SGHAT, CDR2 FQNNGV, per germline. V lost 4 bases to trimming and J lost 6 bases, with 24 bases between them. The CDR3 is made up of 18 amino acids. In DNA, the CDR3 is TGTGCCAGCAGCTCACCTGCGGGGACGAGCGTCTTCGCCGGGGAGCTGTTTTTT. It encodes CASSSPAGTSVFAGELFF.

This chain joins TRBV6-2 or TRBV6-3 and TRBJ2-3; no reliable D call. The CDR3 loop spans 12 amino acids. Germline CDR1 and CDR2: MNHEY and SVGEGT. V dropped 9 bases and J dropped 5 bases, with 12 bases sitting between them. The CDR3 DNA reads TGTGCCAGTGCGAAGGTGGAAGATACGCAGTATTTT. It is translated as CASAKVEDTQYF.

There are a few counts of this clonotype. The chain joins TRBV24-1 to TRBJ2-7; tentative D call: TRBD1 (6 bases). This CDR3 spans 14 amino acids. Germline V CDR1 and CDR2: KGHDR, SFDVKD. V gave up 6 bases and J gave up 0 bases, with 11 bases separating them. CDR3 nucleotides: TGTGCCACCAGTTTAACAGGGCGCTCCTACGAGCAGTACTTC. As protein: CATSLTGRSYEQYF.

The table lists this clonotype with a few counts. The chain is built from TRBV20-1 and TRBJ2-2; the D gene is possibly TRBD2 (7 bases). Germline V gives CDR1 DFQATT, CDR2 SNEGSKA (reference sequence). V shed 5 bases and J shed 1 base, with 17 bases lying between them. CDR3 length: 16 amino acids. The CDR3 nucleotides read TGCAGTGCTTTGGGGGGGGCTAGCCGGAACACCGGGGAGCTGTTTTTT. Its translation is CSALGGASRNTGELFF.

This clonotype has more than one count but fewer than ten. The V gene is TRBV5-1, the J gene TRBJ2-5; D is unclear. The V gene's germline CDR1 is SGHRS and CDR2 YFSETQ. CDR3 size: 14 residues. The ends were cut back, 0 bases at V and 4 bases at J, with 10 bases in the middle. CDR3 in DNA: TGCGCCAGCAGCTTGGGGGCCCCGGGAGAGACCCAGTACTTC. Protein product: CASSLGAPGETQYF.

This clonotype was observed many times. The V and J genes are TRBV28 and TRBJ2-3, with no clear D. The CDR3 contains 14 residues. Trimming pared 2 bases from V and 2 bases from J, leaving 8 bases between. Germline V CDR1 and CDR2: MDHEN, SYDVKM. DNA of the CDR3: TGTGCCAGCAGTTTAGGCGGAACCACAGATACGCAGTATTTT. Protein sequence: CASSLGGTTDTQYF.

V is TRBV20-1 and J is TRBJ1-1, with D perhaps TRBD1 (5 bases). Trimming removed 4 bases from V and 1 base from J, with 10 bases in between. Germline CDR1 DFQATT, CDR2 SNEGSKA (reference sequence). CDR3 length: 13 amino acids. CDR3 sequence: CSATKQENTEAFF. CDR3 sequence (DNA): TGCAGTGCTACCAAACAGGAGAACACTGAAGCTTTCTTT.

This clonotype occurred a few times. V gene TRBV12-5 combines with J gene TRBJ2-7; D gene ambiguous. The CDR3 totals 12 residues. Trimming shortened V by 2 bases and J by 4 bases, and 6 bases separated the two germline ends. Germline lookup yields CDR1 LGHNT and CDR2 FRNRAP. The CDR3 DNA reads as TGTGCTAGTGGTTTGCTCTGGTACGAGCAGTACTTC. Its protein is CASGLLWYEQYF.

This sequence joins TRBV6-1 and TRBJ1-2; D gene uncertain. The germline V gene encodes CDR1 MNHNS and CDR2 SASEGT. V was pared by 0 bases and J by 0 bases, with 5 bases between. This CDR3 contains 14 residues. The DNA of the CDR3 is TGTGCCAGCAGTGAAGCGTCCGCTAACTATGGCTACACCTTC. It is translated as CASSEASANYGYTF.

This clonotype occurred a few times. V and J are TRBV5-6 and TRBJ2-1; no clear D. Deletions cut 2 bases from V and 9 bases from J, with 9 bases between. Germline V gives CDR1 SGHDT, CDR2 YYEEEE. The CDR3 totals 12 residues. For the CDR3, the DNA is TGTGCCAGCAGCTTAGCCCGCAGTGAGCAGTTCTTC. Amino acid sequence: CASSLARSEQFF.

This clonotype was picked up a small number of times. The genes are TRBV5-1 and TRBJ2-3; D possibly matches TRBD1 or TRBD2 (6 bases each). V dropped 3 bases and J dropped 2 bases, with 10 bases sitting between them. In germline, CDR1 is SGHRS, CDR2 YFSETQ. There are 14 residues in the CDR3. CDR3 nucleotides: TGCGCCAGCAGCTGGGGGGACAACACAGATACGCAGTATTTT. Its translation is CASSWGDNTDTQYF.